Listed below are T cell receptor beta chains from one sample, sequenced in a study of T cells after yellow fever vaccination. TCRdb re-called the 5' RACE reads through MiXCR, storing one row per CDR3 protein. This sample has 68,000 or so distinct CDR3 sequences; more than 6.5% occur once, and the top ten carry around 37%. The input for sequencing was CD8+ T cells sorted from PBMCs, taken approximately 47 days after the first yellow fever vaccination. Receptor source: a young man who received the YFV17D yellow fever vaccine. The CDR3 runs from the conserved cysteine through the conserved F or W. A D gene is named only where the DNA matches it firmly. Where a row states a size, it is once, few, many or the class of an expanded clone; other rows omit it.

J gene	D gene	clone size	V gene	CDR3 DNA	CDR3 protein
TRBJ2-7	TRBD1	many	TRBV4-2	TGTGCCAGCAGCCAAGATAGGGGGACAGGGGGCTACGAGCAGTACTTC	CASSQDRGTGGYEQYF
TRBJ1-4	NA	NA	TRBV7-8	TGTGCCAGCAGCTTAATGGGCGTATTCCGTGAAGAAAAACTGTTTTTT	CASSLMGVFREEKLFF
TRBJ1-3	NA	many	TRBV20-1	TGCAGTGCTAGAGATGTTGGCGGGGGAAACACCATATATTTT	CSARDVGGGNTIYF
TRBJ2-3	NA	many	TRBV6-4	TGTGCCAGCAGGGCCGGGACTAGCACAGATACGCAGTATTTT	CASRAGTSTDTQYF
TRBJ1-3	NA	many	TRBV13	TGTGCCAGCAGCTTAGGCCAGGGTTTGGAATACTCTGGAAACACCATATATTTT	CASSLGQGLEYSGNTIYF
TRBJ1-1	NA	many	TRBV15	TGTGCCACCGCCCCAGAGGGCCTGGCCACTGAAGCTTTCTTT	CATAPEGLATEAFF
TRBJ2-7	NA	NA	TRBV25-1	TGTGCCAGCAGTGAATCAGCCTCGGGGTCTGGGTACGAGCAGTACTTC	CASSESASGSGYEQYF
TRBJ2-5	NA	few	TRBV9	TGTGCCAGCAGCGTAGAGAACAGGGTAGAGACCCAGTACTTC	CASSVENRVETQYF
TRBJ2-7	TRBD1	NA	TRBV29-1	TGCAGCGTTGAAGCCCGGGACAGGGGACCCTACGAGCAGTACTTC	CSVEARDRGPYEQYF
TRBJ2-2	NA	many	TRBV20-1	TGCAGTGCTAGACGCGGGACGAACACCGGGGAGCTGTTTTTT	CSARRGTNTGELFF
TRBJ1-2	NA	many	TRBV20-1	TGCAGTGCTAAAATCTATGGCGGCTATGGCTACACCTTC	CSAKIYGGYGYTF
TRBJ1-5	TRBD1	many	TRBV12-3/TRBV12-4	TGTGCCAGCAGGATCCTAGGGACAGGGGTCCAGCCCCAGCATTTT	CASRILGTGVQPQHF
TRBJ1-2	NA	many	TRBV28	TGTGCCAGCACAATCTTCTTTAACTATGGCTACACCTTC	CASTIFFNYGYTF
TRBJ1-2	NA	many	TRBV6-5	TGTGCCAGCAGTTACTCATCAGGGCCTAGTAACTATGGCTACACCTTC	CASSYSSGPSNYGYTF
TRBJ2-1	NA	many	TRBV12-3/TRBV12-4	TGTGCCAGCAGTTCGGGACACTTCTCCTACAATGAGCAGTTCTTC	CASSSGHFSYNEQFF
TRBJ1-5	NA	NA	TRBV4-1	TGTGCCATCGGCCCGGGGCTCCTCCGCCCCCAGCATTTT	CAIGPGLLRPQHF
TRBJ2-5	NA	many	TRBV7-9	TGTGCCAGCAGCCCCGACCGGGGGCCGCTCCAAGAGACCCAGTACTTC	CASSPDRGPLQETQYF
TRBJ2-1	NA	NA	TRBV7-2	TGTGCCAGCAGCTTAGAACTGGGTCCCTACAATGAGCAGTTCTTC	CASSLELGPYNEQFF
TRBJ2-1	NA	many	TRBV19	TGTGCCAGCAGTATGGGGGGCTCCTACAATGAGCAGTTCTTC	CASSMGGSYNEQFF
TRBJ1-1	NA	many	TRBV7-9	TGTGCCAGCAGCGCGACAGCCCCGGACACTGAAGCTTTCTTT	CASSATAPDTEAFF
TRBJ1-1	TRBD1	few	TRBV20-1	TGCAGTGCTAGATCAGTCTCCGGGACAGGGGATGGGGAGGCTTTCTTT	CSARSVSGTGDGEAFF
TRBJ2-5	NA	few	TRBV29-1	TGCAGCGTTGAAGAACGGGGGGCTGGAGAGACCCAGTACTTC	CSVEERGAGETQYF
TRBJ1-5	NA	many	TRBV5-5	TGTGCCAGCAGCTTGGCCCTCGGGACACCATATAGCAATCAGCCCCAGCATTTT	CASSLALGTPYSNQPQHF
TRBJ2-2	NA	many	TRBV12-3/TRBV12-4	TGTGCCAGCAGATTGGAGGGGTTCACCGGGGAGCTGTTTTTT	CASRLEGFTGELFF
TRBJ2-1	TRBD2	few	TRBV19	TGTGCCAGTAGTATTTTAGCGGGGAGCTCCTACAATGAGCAGTTCTTC	CASSILAGSSYNEQFF
TRBJ2-1	NA	many	TRBV7-9	TGTGCCAGCAGCTTAGTAGGGGGGCGCTCCTACAATGAGCAGTTCTTC	CASSLVGGRSYNEQFF
TRBJ2-1	NA	once	TRBV4-2	TGTGCCAGCGGCCCCGGGCTCCTCTGCAATGAGCAGTTCTTC	CASGPGLLCNEQFF
TRBJ1-2	TRBD1	many	TRBV6-1	TGTGCCAGCAGGGACCGGGACAGGGGGCTTGGCTACACCTTC	CASRDRDRGLGYTF
TRBJ2-4	NA	NA	TRBV5-6	TGTGCCAGCAGCGGGAGCGAGGGGTTTGTCAAAAACATTCAGTACTTC	CASSGSEGFVKNIQYF
TRBJ2-1	TRBD2	few	TRBV28	TGTGCCTCCTTCCGGGCTAGCGGGGGGGCGATTTACAATGAGCAGTTCTTC	CASFRASGGAIYNEQFF
TRBJ2-1	TRBD2	many	TRBV6-2/TRBV6-3	TGTGCCAGCAGCTCAAGCGGGGGGGCGTGGGAGCAGTTCTTC	CASSSSGGAWEQFF